The 28 T cell receptor beta chains in this list originate from one sample, sequenced in a study of T cell clonotyping in hematopoietic cell transplantation (dated by TCRdb to the early 2020s). The method behind the library was the immunoSEQ multiplex PCR assay. What TCRdb holds here is the immuneACCESS table cut down to in-frame rearrangements. Part of the clones is not present; checked against another copy, under half of the missing clones reflect an unresolved V gene, and the others are unexplained. For this sample there are about 36,000 clones; 85% to 95% appear just once. The ten largest clonotypes hold around 1.5% of the sample. What this sample's time point label stands for: recipient sample about 28 days before transplant, after cytoreduction. Sequencing used peripheral blood mononuclear cells, obtained before stem cell transplant. The receptors were sampled from a man aged 40-49 years with chronic myeloid leukemia. Some clones in this sample may be carry-over from other donors' samples.

The V gene is TRBV18, the J gene TRBJ2-3; a possible D gene is TRBD1 (5 bases). The length of the CDR3 is 15 residues. The germline V gene has CDR1 KGHSH and CDR2 LQKENI. V gave up 5 bases and J gave up 0 bases, with 12 bases separating them. CDR3: CASSTRQQSTDTQYF. CDR3 coding DNA: TGTGCCAGCTCAACACGACAGCAAAGCACAGATACGCAGTATTTT. The whole variable domain, filled in from reference TRBV18 and TRBJ2-3, reads NAGVMQNPRHLVRRRGQEARLRCSPMKGHSHVYWYRQLPEEGLKFMVYLQKENIIDESGMPKERFSAEFPKEGPSILRIQQVVRGDSAAYFCASSTRQQSTDTQYFGPGTRLTVL.

This clone was observed a single time. The chain has TRBV28 and TRBJ1-2; possibly TRBD1 for D (5 bases). This CDR3 region has 17 residues. Per germline, CDR1 MDHEN and CDR2 SYDVKM. V lost 4 bases and J 9 bases, leaving 27 bases between the germline ends. The CDR3 DNA follows: TGTGCCAGCAGTTACGGGGCCGCAATCACGGCCTCTAGTAGCTACACCTTC. This gives the protein CASSYGAAITASSSYTF.

This rearrangement joins TRBV28 to TRBJ2-7; maybe TRBD1 (6 bases). Germline values: CDR1 MDHEN, CDR2 SYDVKM. The V and J ends lost 3 bases and 1 base respectively, with 22 bases between them. The CDR3 is made up of 18 amino acids. The CDR3, as DNA: TGTGCCAGCAGTTTGTTTCGGACAGCCGGATCTAGGTCCTACGAGCAGTACTTC. Translating gives CASSLFRTAGSRSYEQYF.

This rearrangement joins TRBV28 to TRBJ1-2; D may be TRBD1 (5 bases). CDR1 is MDHEN and CDR2 is SYDVKM in the germline V gene. This CDR3 has 12 residues. V lost 3 bases, J lost 4 bases, and 6 bases lay in between. This chain's CDR3 is CASSFQGYGYTF. The CDR3 DNA sequence: TGTGCCAGCAGTTTCCAGGGCTATGGCTACACCTTC.

J is TRBJ1-6 and V is TRBV5-4; 9 bases agree with TRBD1. This CDR3 has 15 amino acids. The germline gives CDR1 SGHNT, CDR2 YYREEE (reference sequence). V lost 2 bases to trimming and J lost 8 bases; unmatched junction nucleotides: 5. CDR3 nucleotides: TGTGCCAGCAGCTTAGGGGGACAGGGTTATTCACCCCTCCACTTT. Encoded protein: CASSLGGQGYSPLHF.

The gene calls are TRBV6-1 and TRBJ2-7; D is unclear. The CDR3 runs to 12 residues. Trimming took off 3 bases at V and 3 bases at J, with 6 bases between the two ends. Germline CDR1 is MNHNS and CDR2 is SASEGT. CDR3 sequence (DNA): TGTGCCAGCAGTGACTCCTACTACGAGCAGTACTTC. Translated: CASSDSYYEQYF.

V is TRBV5-1 and J is TRBJ1-1; 9 nucleotides agree with TRBD1. Germline-derived CDR1 and CDR2 are SGHRS and YFSETQ. V trimming: 4 bases; J trimming: 3 bases; junction bases outside the gene matches: 4. CDR3 length: 14 amino acids. CDR3 in DNA: TGCGCCAGCAGCCAGGACAGGGGAGACACTGAAGCTTTCTTT. Its translation: CASSQDRGDTEAFF.

The CDR3 region is CASRRLSQGGSYNEQFF. In DNA form, the CDR3 reads TGTGCCAGCAGGCGACTATCCCAGGGGGGATCCTACAATGAGCAGTTCTTC. The chain couples TRBV5-6 to TRBJ2-1; TRBD1 might be the D (7 bases). Per the germline V gene, CDR1 is SGHDT and CDR2 is YYEEEE. V lost 5 bases and J 1 base, leaving 19 bases between the germline ends. The CDR3 loop spans 17 amino acids.

The chain employs TRBV10-3 and TRBJ2-7, with 12 bases lining up with TRBD1. CDR3 length: 15 residues. V was pared by 0 bases and J by 7 bases, with 4 bases of the junction left unmatched. CDR1 and CDR2 from the germline V gene are ENHRY and SYGVKD. CDR3 protein: CAISESGQGAKEQYF. CDR3 DNA sequence: TGTGCCATCAGTGAGTCGGGACAGGGGGCGAAAGAGCAGTACTTC.

The chain combines TRBV27 with TRBJ2-5; 7 bases map to TRBD2. CDR3 size: 17 residues. Germline values: CDR1 MNHEY, CDR2 SMNVEV (reference sequence). Germline trimming cut 3 bases from V and 2 bases from J; bases unmatched to any gene: 12. The CDR3 coding sequence is TGTGCCAGCAGTTTTGTCCCCACTAGCGAGGTACAAGAGACCCAGTACTTC. Translating it yields CASSFVPTSEVQETQYF.

This sequence joins TRBV30 and TRBJ1-2; a possible D gene is TRBD1 (5 bases). Trimming took 1 base from V and 2 from J, leaving 14 bases between them. The germline V gene encodes CDR1 GTSNPN and CDR2 SVGIG (reference sequence). The CDR3 spans 15 residues. In DNA, the CDR3 is TGTGCCTGGAGTGCCGTCGGGGGGGGAAACTATGGCTACACCTTC. Protein sequence: CAWSAVGGGNYGYTF. Drawing the rest from reference TRBV30 and TRBJ1-2, the complete variable domain is SQTIHQWPATLVQPVGSPLSLECTVEGTSNPNLYWYRQAAGRGLQLLFYSVGIGQISSEVPQNLSASRPQDRQFILSSKKLLLSDSGFYLCAWSAVGGGNYGYTFGSGTRLTVV.

The chain couples TRBV5-1 to TRBJ2-5; 12 bases are a match to TRBD2. There are 16 residues in the CDR3. Per germline, CDR1 SGHRS and CDR2 YFSETQ. V lost 1 base and J lost 5; bases outside the gene matches: 6. The CDR3 nucleotides read TGCGCCAGCAGCTTGACTAGCGGGGGGACCGGGGAGACCCAGTACTTC. This translates into CASSLTSGGTGETQYF.

The chain links TRBV10-3 to TRBJ1-5, with unresolved D. Germline V gene lookup returns CDR1 ENHRY and CDR2 SYGVKD. The CDR3 is 14 residues long. V was pared by 2 bases and J by 7 bases, with 12 bases between. The DNA for the CDR3 is TGTGCCATCAGTGAGCGGGAAGGGATGCAGCCCCAGCATTTT. Encoded protein: CAISEREGMQPQHF.

The V gene is TRBV6-6, the J gene TRBJ1-1; a possible D gene is TRBD1 (6 bases). Trimming stripped 11 bases from V and 2 bases from J, with 15 bases between. The length of the CDR3 is 13 residues. The V gene's germline CDR1 is MNHNY and CDR2 SVGAGI (reference sequence). The DNA of the CDR3 is TGTGCCGTAAAATTGACAGGAAACACTGAAGCTTTCTTT. Protein product: CAVKLTGNTEAFF.

CDR3 coding DNA: TGTGCCAGCAGCTTATCCCAATCCTACGAGCAGTACTTC. Translated: CASSLSQSYEQYF. This chain joins TRBV7-6 and TRBJ2-7; D ambiguous. Looked up from germline, CDR1 is SGHVS and CDR2 is FNYEAQ. V lost 2 bases and J 1 base, leaving 6 bases between the germline ends. CDR3 length equals 13 residues.

This chain joins TRBV7-2 and TRBJ2-2; 8 bases align to TRBD1. From germline, CDR1 is SGHTA and CDR2 FQGNSA. Trimming cost V 0 bases and J 7 bases; bases outside gene matches: 7. The CDR3 covers 16 residues. The CDR3 sequence: CASSLAAGGMGGELFF. In nucleotides, the CDR3 is TGTGCCAGCAGCTTAGCCGCAGGGGGCATGGGCGGGGAGCTGTTTTTT.

The sample holds one count of this clone. CDR3 DNA sequence: TGTGCCAGCAGCGGGTCTAACTATGGCTACACCTTC. This gives the protein CASSGSNYGYTF. The chain carries TRBV6-5 and TRBJ1-2; D uncertain. This CDR3 spans 12 amino acids. Between the trimmed V and J ends, which lost 6 bases and 0 bases, there was a span of 5 bases. Looked up from germline, CDR1 is MNHEY and CDR2 is SVGAGI.

The J gene is TRBJ2-3, the V gene TRBV27, with 7 positions matching TRBD2. The germline gives CDR1 MNHEY, CDR2 SMNVEV (reference sequence). The CDR3 has 16 residues. The ends lost 0 bases at V and 2 bases at J; junction bases unmatched: 5. The CDR3 DNA follows: TGTGCCAGCAGTTTATCTCCGAGCGGGGACACAGATACGCAGTATTTT. This codes for CASSLSPSGDTDTQYF.

The chain has TRBV30 and TRBJ1-4, with a possible D match to TRBD1 (5 bases). The germline V gene encodes CDR1 GTSNPN and CDR2 SVGIG (reference sequence). CDR3 length: 13 residues. V dropped 5 bases and J dropped 3 bases, with 10 bases sitting between them. This CDR3 reads CAWGRGANEKLFF. The DNA for the CDR3 is TGTGCCTGGGGAAGAGGGGCTAATGAAAAACTGTTTTTT.

About this clone itself: Other DNA sequences within the sample encode an identical CDR3. The gene calls are TRBV30 and TRBJ1-5; no clear D gene. Trimming took 0 bases from V and 4 from J, leaving 7 bases between them. This CDR3 is built from 13 residues. The germline CDR1 and CDR2 sequences are GTSNPN and SVGIG (reference sequence). The CDR3 nucleotides are TGTGCCTGGAGTGTACGAGGGAATCAGCCCCAGCATTTT. Its protein is CAWSVRGNQPQHF.

This sequence joins TRBV19 and TRBJ1-2; D perhaps matches TRBD1 (6 bases). V gave up 6 bases and J gave up 0 bases, with 20 bases separating them. CDR3 length equals 17 residues. Germline V gene lookup returns CDR1 LNHDA and CDR2 SQIVND (reference sequence). The chain's CDR3 is CASRKVGGRRANYGYTF. CDR3 nucleotides: TGTGCCAGTAGGAAAGTCGGGGGGCGCAGGGCTAACTATGGCTACACCTTC.

V is TRBV7-2 and J is TRBJ1-5; D remains unclear. CDR3 length equals 14 residues. V gave up 2 bases and J gave up 0 bases, with 5 bases separating them. The germline V gene encodes CDR1 SGHTA and CDR2 FQGNSA. The chain's CDR3 is CASSLTHSNQPQHF. CDR3 nucleotides: TGTGCCAGCAGCTTAACCCATAGCAATCAGCCCCAGCATTTT.

The gene calls are TRBV7-8 and TRBJ1-4, with a tentative D call TRBD1 (6 bases). The V end lost 1 base, the J end lost 8 bases, and 8 bases lay between the germline ends. In germline, CDR1 is SGHVS, CDR2 FQNEAQ. The CDR3 contains 13 residues. CDR3 in DNA: TGTGCCAGCAGCTTAGACAGGGTAGAAAAACTGTTTTTT. It yields the protein CASSLDRVEKLFF.

This clone was picked up one time. The V gene is TRBV10-3, the J gene TRBJ1-5; no firm D call. Germline CDR1 and CDR2: ENHRY and SYGVKD. V lost 0 bases and J lost 5, with 8 bases in between. This CDR3 has 14 amino acids. CDR3 sequence reads: CAISESGGDQPQHF. CDR3 nucleotides: TGTGCCATCAGTGAGTCAGGAGGAGATCAGCCCCAGCATTTT.

The rearrangement joins TRBV28 to TRBJ2-4, with 8 positions matching TRBD2. V trimming: 4 bases; J trimming: 8 bases; junction bases outside the gene matches: 4. Germline values: CDR1 MDHEN, CDR2 SYDVKM. This CDR3 has 13 residues. CDR3 region: CASSSSAGDIQYF. The CDR3, as DNA: TGTGCCAGCAGTTCCTCAGCGGGGGACATTCAGTACTTC.

The rearrangement uses TRBV28 and TRBJ2-2; unclear D gene. The CDR3 has 18 amino acids. Trimming cost V 6 bases and J 2 bases, with 22 bases left between them. Germline loops: CDR1 MDHEN, CDR2 SYDVKM. The DNA of the CDR3 is TGTGCCAGCAGCTCCCCCGGGTCCCCACTTCTCAACACCGGGGAGCTGTTTTTT. Translated, it gives CASSSPGSPLLNTGELFF.

This chain connects TRBV5-1 to TRBJ2-1; D is perhaps TRBD1 or TRBD2 (5 bases each). CDR3 size: 15 residues. V was trimmed by 4 bases and J by 4 bases, leaving 15 bases between them. Germline V gives CDR1 SGHRS, CDR2 YFSETQ. The CDR3 region has the DNA TGCGCCAGCAGCCCAGAGGGGACGCTGTACAATGAGCAGTTCTTC. Translated: CASSPEGTLYNEQFF. The whole variable domain, filled in from reference TRBV5-1 and TRBJ2-1, reads KAGVTQTPRYLIKTRGQQVTLSCSPISGHRSVSWYQQTPGQGLQFLFEYFSETQRNKGNFPGRFSGRQFSNSRSEMNVSTLELGDSALYLCASSPEGTLYNEQFFGPGTRLTVL.

This clone appeared a single time. This chain joins TRBV4-1 and TRBJ1-5, with D hard to call. The ends were cut back, 0 bases at V and 0 bases at J, with 12 bases in the middle. This CDR3 is built from 17 residues. Germline values: CDR1 MGHRA, CDR2 YSYEKL. This CDR3 reads CASSQERSMYSNQPQHF. CDR3 DNA sequence: TGCGCCAGCAGCCAAGAACGGAGTATGTATAGCAATCAGCCCCAGCATTTT.